Below, 13 T cell receptor beta chains from the same sample are listed, as sequenced in a study of T cells after yellow fever vaccination. Each CDR3 protein gets one entry after TCRdb re-called the 5' RACE reads with MiXCR. The repertoire holds 27,000 or so distinct CDR3 sequences, with 4.5% as singletons. The sequences come from PBMCs, either bulk or a sorted T-cell subset (CD4+, CD8+, memory, or dextramer-sorted; not recorded which), collected on the day of the yellow fever booster vaccination. The receptors derive from a man between 18 and 35 years old who received the YFV17D yellow fever vaccine.

This rearrangement joins TRBV19 to TRBJ2-5; D call uncertain. Looked up from germline, CDR1 is LNHDA and CDR2 is SQIVND (reference sequence). The CDR3 extends over 12 amino acids. Trimming stripped 11 bases from V and 2 bases from J, with 12 bases between. CDR3: CAQKREQETQYF. In DNA form, the CDR3 reads TGTGCCCAAAAGCGAGAACAAGAGACCCAGTACTTC.

There are many counts of this clonotype. The chain uses TRBV7-2 and TRBJ2-1; D may match TRBD1 or TRBD2 (5 bases each). The CDR3 extends over 14 amino acids. Germline assignment: CDR1 SGHTA and CDR2 FQGNSA. Trimming took 1 base from V and 4 from J, leaving 8 bases between them. The CDR3 region has the DNA TGTGCCAGCAGCTTAGATGGGACGTACAATGAGCAGTTCTTC. This translates into CASSLDGTYNEQFF.

This clonotype was recorded at least ten times. The chain recombines TRBV25-1 with TRBJ2-1, with 9 bases lining up with TRBD2. The CDR3 is 16 residues long. Unmatched junction bases numbered 10, after V lost 4 bases and J lost 6 bases. Germline-derived CDR1 and CDR2 are MGHDK and SYGVNS. CDR3 sequence reads: CASSVRERGAANEQFF. The CDR3 DNA is TGTGCCAGCAGTGTAAGGGAGCGGGGGGCCGCCAATGAGCAGTTCTTC. Based on the CDR3 plus reference TRBV25-1 and TRBJ2-1, the full variable domain is EADIYQTPRYLVIGTGKKITLECSQTMGHDKMYWYQQDPGMELHLIHYSYGVNSTEKGDLSSESTVSRIRTEHFPLTLESARPSHTSQYLCASSVRERGAANEQFFGPGTRLTVL.

The V call is TRBV20-1, the J call TRBJ2-7, with 11 positions matching TRBD2. The CDR3 runs 15 residues. CDR1 is DFQATT and CDR2 is SNEGSKA in the germline V gene (reference sequence). After removal of 2 bases from V and 2 bases from J, the junction contained 5 bases not matched to a gene. The CDR3, as DNA: TGCAGTGCTAGAAATCGACTAGCGGGGCCCTACGAGCAGTACTTC. It translates to CSARNRLAGPYEQYF.

In this sample, this clonotype is medium-sized. J is TRBJ2-3 and V is TRBV4-3; maybe TRBD2 (6 bases). Germline V gene data show CDR1 as LGHNA and CDR2 as YSLEER. Trimming pared 0 bases from V and 0 bases from J, leaving 13 bases between. The CDR3 loop spans 17 amino acids. The CDR3 DNA reads TGCGCCAGCAGCCAAGATATAGGGACTTCAAGCACAGATACGCAGTATTTT. Its protein product is CASSQDIGTSSTDTQYF.

This sequence joins TRBV20-1 and TRBJ2-1, with D possibly matching TRBD1 (5 bases). The CDR3 is made up of 14 amino acids. V shed 5 bases and J shed 0 bases, with 11 bases lying between them. Germline CDR1 and CDR2: DFQATT and SNEGSKA (reference sequence). The CDR3 DNA reads TGCAGTGCTTTAGGGGAACGCTCCTACAATGAGCAGTTCTTC. Translation: CSALGERSYNEQFF.

Many counts were recorded for this clonotype. The chain uses TRBV20-1 and TRBJ2-5, with D perhaps TRBD1 or TRBD2 (5 bases each). The CDR3 has 13 amino acids. V was cut by 5 bases and J by 0 bases, with 10 bases left in between. Per the germline V gene, CDR1 is DFQATT and CDR2 is SNEGSKA (reference sequence). The CDR3 DNA reads as TGCAGTGCTCTGGGGGAATACCAAGAGACCCAGTACTTC. It translates to CSALGEYQETQYF.

There are many counts of this clonotype. This chain joins TRBV19 and TRBJ2-7; D tentatively fits TRBD1 or TRBD2 (5 bases each). This CDR3 spans 14 amino acids. Germline V gives CDR1 LNHDA, CDR2 SQIVND (reference sequence). V shed 3 bases and J shed 3 bases, with 12 bases lying between them. The CDR3 DNA sequence: TGTGCCAGTAGTATCAGGGACCGGGACTACGAGCAGTACTTC. Its protein is CASSIRDRDYEQYF. The full variable domain, in which reference TRBV19 and TRBJ2-7 provide the parts outside the CDR3, is DGGITQSPKYLFRKEGQNVTLSCEQNLNHDAMYWYRQDPGQGLRLIYYSQIVNDFQKGDIAEGYSVSREKKESFPLTVTSAQKNPTAFYLCASSIRDRDYEQYFGPGTRLTVT.

This clonotype was recorded many times. The chain is built from TRBV12-3 or TRBV12-4 and TRBJ1-3, with a possible D match to TRBD1 (6 bases). This CDR3 region has 14 residues. V was clipped by 4 bases and J by 2 bases, with 9 bases between them. The CDR3 bases are TGTGCCAGCAGTTCCACAGGGCCTGGAAACACCATATATTTT. It specifies CASSSTGPGNTIYF.

This clonotype appeared many times. The rearrangement uses TRBV28 and TRBJ1-2; D not certain. Germline V lookup: CDR1 MDHEN, CDR2 SYDVKM. The CDR3 has 14 amino acids. V was cut by 3 bases and J by 3 bases, with 11 bases left in between. The CDR3 DNA reads as TGTGCCAGCAGTTTCGTCGGGAGGGACTATGGCTACACCTTC. Translating it yields CASSFVGRDYGYTF.

The chain couples TRBV28 to TRBJ2-7; D is uncertain. Per germline, CDR1 MDHEN and CDR2 SYDVKM. V lost 3 bases to trimming and J lost 2 bases, with 11 bases between them. This CDR3 has 14 residues. CDR3 nucleotide sequence: TGTGCCAGCAGTTTGTTTGGGCCGACCTACGAGCAGTACTTC. It translates to CASSLFGPTYEQYF.

This clonotype showed up many times. Here the CDR3 DNA reads TGTGCCATCAGGGATACCAGTGCGAGCACAGATACGCAGTATTTT. Its protein product is CAIRDTSASTDTQYF. V gene TRBV10-3 combines with J gene TRBJ2-3; no clear D gene. The CDR3 is made up of 15 amino acids. Trimming took off 6 bases at V and 0 bases at J, with 13 bases between the two ends. Germline V gives CDR1 ENHRY, CDR2 SYGVKD.

This clonotype has ten or more counts. The CDR3 nucleotides are TGTGCCAGCAGCTTATACCAGGCTGGCTCCTACGAGCAGTACTTC. Translated, it gives CASSLYQAGSYEQYF. The V gene is TRBV7-9, the J gene TRBJ2-7; D remains unclear. There are 15 residues in the CDR3. Germline V gene sequence: CDR1 SEHNR, CDR2 FQNEAQ (reference sequence). V was shortened by 2 bases and J by 0 bases, with 11 bases between the two germline ends. Filled out from reference TRBV7-9 and TRBJ2-7, the complete variable domain reads DTGVSQNPRHKITKRGQNVTFRCDPISEHNRLYWYRQTLGQGPEFLTYFQNEAQLEKSRLLSDRFSAERPKGSFSTLEIQRTEQGDSAMYLCASSLYQAGSYEQYFGPGTRLTVT.